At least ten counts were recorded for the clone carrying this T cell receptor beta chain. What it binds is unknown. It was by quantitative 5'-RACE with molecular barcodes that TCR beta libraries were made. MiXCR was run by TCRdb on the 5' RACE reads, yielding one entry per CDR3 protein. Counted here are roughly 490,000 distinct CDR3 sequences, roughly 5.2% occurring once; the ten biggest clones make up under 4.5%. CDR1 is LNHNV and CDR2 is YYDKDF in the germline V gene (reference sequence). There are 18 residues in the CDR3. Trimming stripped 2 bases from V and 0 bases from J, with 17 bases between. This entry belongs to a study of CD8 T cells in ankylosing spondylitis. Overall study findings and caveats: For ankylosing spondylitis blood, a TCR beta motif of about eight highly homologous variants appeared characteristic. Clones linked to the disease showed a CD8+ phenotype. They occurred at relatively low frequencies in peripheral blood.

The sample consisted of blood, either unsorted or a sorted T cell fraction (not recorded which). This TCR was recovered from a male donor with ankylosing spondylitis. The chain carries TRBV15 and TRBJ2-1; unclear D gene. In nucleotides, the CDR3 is TGTGCCACCAGCAGACGTGCTCCTGGCGAACGCTCCTACAATGAGCAGTTCTTC. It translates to CATSRRAPGERSYNEQFF.